This T cell receptor (beta chain) was retrieved from a study of human T cells and chemical hapten exposure. The overall study: Slight volume differences across pooled libraries mainly accounted for varying per-sample TCR yields. The study's findings and limits: The number of TCRs above 1 in 1000 frequency did not change after DPC sensitization.

V trimming: 0 bases; J trimming: 1 base; junction bases outside the gene matches: 10. The CDR3 covers 18 residues. Germline lookup yields CDR1 SQVTM and CDR2 ANQGSEA. Total RNA was isolated from whole blood that had not been fractionated. For the library, individual cDNA molecules each received unique molecular identifiers. In the authors' workflow: Between about 20,000 and 690,600 TCRs appeared in each sample, and the median stood at 95,638. MiXCR, run by TCRdb on the reads, gives a single entry per CDR3 protein. These V and J calls rely on TCRdb rather than the paper's analysis. This table has about 120,000 distinct CDR3 sequences, less than 10% appearing once. This clonotype was found a few times. Its specificity is unknown.

This receptor was identified in a human donor in good health. Some clones in this sample may be carry-over from other donors' samples. The chain combines TRBV29-1 with TRBJ2-4; 9 bases are shared with TRBD1. The sample was whole blood. The CDR3 region is CSVEDLQGAHGAKNIQYF. The CDR3 coding sequence is TGCAGCGTTGAAGACCTACAGGGGGCACACGGTGCCAAAAACATTCAGTACTTC.